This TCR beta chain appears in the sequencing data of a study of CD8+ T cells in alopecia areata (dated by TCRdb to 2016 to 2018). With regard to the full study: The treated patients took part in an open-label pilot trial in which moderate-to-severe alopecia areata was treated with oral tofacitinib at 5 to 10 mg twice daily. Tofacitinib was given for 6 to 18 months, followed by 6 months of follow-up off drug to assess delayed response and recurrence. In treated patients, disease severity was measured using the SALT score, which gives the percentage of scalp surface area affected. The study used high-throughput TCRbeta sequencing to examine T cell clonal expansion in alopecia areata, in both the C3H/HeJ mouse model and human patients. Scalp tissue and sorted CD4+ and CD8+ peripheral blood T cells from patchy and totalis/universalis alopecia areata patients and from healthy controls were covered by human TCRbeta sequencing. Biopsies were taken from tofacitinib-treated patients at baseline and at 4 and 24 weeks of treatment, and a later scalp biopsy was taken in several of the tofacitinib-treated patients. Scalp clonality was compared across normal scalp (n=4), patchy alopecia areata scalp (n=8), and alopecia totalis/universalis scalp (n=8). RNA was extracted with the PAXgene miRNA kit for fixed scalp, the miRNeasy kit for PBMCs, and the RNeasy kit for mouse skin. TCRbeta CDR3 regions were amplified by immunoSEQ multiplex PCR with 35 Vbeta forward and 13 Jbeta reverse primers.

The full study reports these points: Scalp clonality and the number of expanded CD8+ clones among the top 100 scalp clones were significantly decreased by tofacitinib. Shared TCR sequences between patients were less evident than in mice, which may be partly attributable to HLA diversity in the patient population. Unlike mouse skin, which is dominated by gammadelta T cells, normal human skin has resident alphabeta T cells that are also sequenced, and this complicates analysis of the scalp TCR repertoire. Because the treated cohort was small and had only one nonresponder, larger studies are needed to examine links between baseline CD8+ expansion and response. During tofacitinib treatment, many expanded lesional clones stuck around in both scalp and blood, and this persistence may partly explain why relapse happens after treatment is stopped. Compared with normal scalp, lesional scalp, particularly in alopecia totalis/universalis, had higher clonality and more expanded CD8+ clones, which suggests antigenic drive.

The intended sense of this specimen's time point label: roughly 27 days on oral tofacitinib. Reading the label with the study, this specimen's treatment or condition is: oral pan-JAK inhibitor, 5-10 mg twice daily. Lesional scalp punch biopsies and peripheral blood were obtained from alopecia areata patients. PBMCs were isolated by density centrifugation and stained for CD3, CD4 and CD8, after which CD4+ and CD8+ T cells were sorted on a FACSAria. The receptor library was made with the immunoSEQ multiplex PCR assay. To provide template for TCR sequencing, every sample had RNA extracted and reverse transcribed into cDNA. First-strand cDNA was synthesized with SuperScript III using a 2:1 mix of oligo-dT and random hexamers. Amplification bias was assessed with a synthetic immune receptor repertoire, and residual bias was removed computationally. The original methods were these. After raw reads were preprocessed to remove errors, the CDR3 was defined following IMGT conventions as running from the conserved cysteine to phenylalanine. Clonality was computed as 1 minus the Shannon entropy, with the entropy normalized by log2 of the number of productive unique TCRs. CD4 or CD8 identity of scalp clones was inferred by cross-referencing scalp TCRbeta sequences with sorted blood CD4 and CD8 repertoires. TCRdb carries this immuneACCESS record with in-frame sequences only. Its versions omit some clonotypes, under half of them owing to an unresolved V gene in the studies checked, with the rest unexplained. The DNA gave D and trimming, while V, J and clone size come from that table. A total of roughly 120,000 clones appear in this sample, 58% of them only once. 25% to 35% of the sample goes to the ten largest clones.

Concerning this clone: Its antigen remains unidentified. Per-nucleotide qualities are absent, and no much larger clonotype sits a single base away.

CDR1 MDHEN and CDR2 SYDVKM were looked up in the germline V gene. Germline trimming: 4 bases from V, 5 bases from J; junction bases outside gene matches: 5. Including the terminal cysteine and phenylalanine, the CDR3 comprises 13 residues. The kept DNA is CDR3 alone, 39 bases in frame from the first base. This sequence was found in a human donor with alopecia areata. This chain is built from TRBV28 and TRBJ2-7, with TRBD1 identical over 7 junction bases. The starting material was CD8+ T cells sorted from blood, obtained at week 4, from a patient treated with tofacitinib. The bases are TGTGCCAGCAGTTCACAGGGGTTCGACGAGCAGTACTTC. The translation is CASSSQGFDEQYF.